Below are 23 T cell receptor beta chains sequenced from a single sample in a study of regulatory T cells in long-lasting Graves disease. The time point here: newly diagnosed GD, antithyroid drugs for less than 3 months. RNA from PBMCs was the source of the TCR library. For TCR beta, libraries came from iRepertoire HTBI primers and Arm-PCR of CDR3 regions. TCRdb passed the multiplex PCR reads through MiXCR, listing each CDR3 protein once. The table records about 540,000 distinct CDR3 sequences, roughly 14% of them present only once. These data also featured in a second study, about T cells in Graves' hyperthyroidism and ophthalmopathy.

The source material was peripheral blood mononuclear cells (PBMCs), sampled at new diagnosis, from a patient treated with antithyroid drugs. These receptor sequences come from a man aged 30 to 39 with Graves disease.

With respect to this clonotype: One base separates it from a far larger clone, so it is likely a read error. The J gene is TRBJ1-2, the V gene TRBV7-3, with 7 bases that match TRBD1. Germline V gene lookup returns CDR1 SGHTA and CDR2 FQGTGA. The CDR3 is 13 amino acids. V trimming: 6 bases; J trimming: 7 bases; junction bases outside the gene matches: 8. DNA for the CDR3: TGTGCCAGCAGTCGCCGGGACAGAGGTGGCTACACCTTC. Encoded protein: CASSRRDRGGYTF.

This clonotype was detected many times. It is unclear where the CDR3 begins or ends on the DNA, so no DNA is shown, and the CDR3 is as TCRdb lists it. CDR3 in amino acids: CSATRFRGRGADTQYF. The V and J genes are TRBV20-1 and TRBJ2-3; the table gives TRBD1 as D, unverified against the DNA. The CDR3 length is 16 residues, termini included. Germline lookup yields CDR1 DFQATT and CDR2 SNEGSKA (reference sequence).

There are many counts of this clonotype. The J gene is TRBJ2-7, the V gene TRBV12-3 or TRBV12-4; TRBD2 matches 10 bases. Trimming at V came to 3 bases and at J to 3 bases, leaving 14 bases not matched to a gene. CDR3 size: 18 residues. CDR3 residues: CASSLESWAGTSDYEQYF. For the CDR3, the DNA is TGTGCCAGCAGTTTGGAGTCATGGGCGGGGACTAGCGACTACGAGCAGTACTTC.

This clonotype was seen a few times. One base away lies a much larger clone, so this may be a sequencing read error. The chain has TRBV29-1 and TRBJ2-7; D gene unclear. Germline V CDR1 and CDR2: SQVTM, ANQGSEA. The CDR3 spans 11 residues. The CDR3 nucleotides read TGCAGCGTAGACACCTCCTACGAGCAGTGCTTC. It translates to CSVDTSYEQCF.

This chain links TRBV18 with TRBJ2-1; TRBD1 matches at 10 bases. Looked up from germline, CDR1 is KGHSH and CDR2 is LQKENI. Germline trimming cut 2 bases from V and 1 base from J; bases unmatched to any gene: 5. The CDR3 spans 17 residues. DNA for the CDR3: TGTGCCAGCTCACCAGGGCCGGGACAGGGGTCCTACAATGAGCAGTTCTTC. Translation gives CASSPGPGQGSYNEQFF.

This clonotype was recorded many times. The V and J genes are TRBV7-3 and TRBJ2-5; TRBD1 matches 11 bases. Germline assignment: CDR1 SGHTA and CDR2 FQGTGA. The ends lost 5 bases at V and 4 bases at J; junction bases unmatched: 6. CDR3 length equals 15 residues. CDR3: CASSQGTGGSETQYF. The CDR3 DNA reads TGTGCCAGCAGCCAGGGGACAGGGGGGTCAGAGACCCAGTACTTC.

This clonotype was detected ten times or more. The J gene is TRBJ2-2, the V gene TRBV12-3 or TRBV12-4; perhaps TRBD2 as D (5 bases). The length of the CDR3 is 13 residues. The V end was cut by 6 bases, the J end by 6 bases, with 11 bases between. This CDR3 is CASSLGLAGELFF. In DNA, the CDR3 is TGTGCCAGCAGCCTCGGACTCGCCGGGGAGCTGTTTTTT.

This clonotype was seen a handful of times. This chain links TRBV27 with TRBJ1-1, with D maybe TRBD1 (5 bases). Per germline, CDR1 MNHEY and CDR2 SMNVEV (reference sequence). The V end lost 8 bases, the J end lost 3 bases, and 19 bases lay between the germline ends. The CDR3 is 15 residues long. The CDR3 loop reads CASRRGLLGDTEAFF. In nucleotides, the CDR3 is TGTGCCAGCCGTCGAGGGTTATTGGGGGACACTGAAGCTTTCTTT.

This chain links TRBV20-1 with TRBJ2-2; D gene unclear. The CDR3 spans 13 residues. Trimming removed 6 bases from V and 0 bases from J, with 8 bases in between. The germline V gene has CDR1 DFQATT and CDR2 SNEGSKA (reference sequence). The CDR3 loop is CSAPETNTGELFF. CDR3 coding DNA: TGCAGTGCGCCCGAGACGAACACCGGGGAGCTGTTTTTT.

This clonotype showed up many times. This chain links TRBV5-1 with TRBJ1-5; the D gene is possibly TRBD1 (6 bases). The CDR3 loop spans 14 amino acids. The germline V and J ends were trimmed by 4 bases and 6 bases, with 14 bases remaining between them. The germline V gene encodes CDR1 SGHRS and CDR2 YFSETQ. The CDR3, as DNA: TGCGCCAGCAGCCCGGTGGGGGGGCCTCAGCCCCAGCATTTT. Amino acids: CASSPVGGPQPQHF.

This clonotype appeared many times. J is TRBJ2-7 and V is TRBV7-8; D gene ambiguous. The ends were cut back, 1 base at V and 9 bases at J, with 10 bases in the middle. The CDR3 length is 12 residues. Germline V lookup: CDR1 SGHVS, CDR2 FQNEAQ. CDR3 nucleotides: TGTGCCAGCAGCTTAGTGGCAGACGGGCAGTACTTC. Amino acids: CASSLVADGQYF. Full variable domain (remainder filled in from reference TRBV7-8 and TRBJ2-7): GAGVSQSPRYKVAKRGQDVALRCDPISGHVSLFWYQQALGQGPEFLTYFQNEAQLDKSGLPSDRFFAERPEGSVSTLKIQRTQQEDSAVYLCASSLVADGQYFGPGTRLTVT.

A few counts support this clonotype. The chain combines TRBV4-1 with TRBJ2-7, with D possibly TRBD2 on 5 matching bases. The germline V gene has CDR1 MGHRA and CDR2 YSYEKL. V dropped 0 bases and J dropped 6 bases, with 21 bases sitting between them. The CDR3 consists of 17 residues. DNA of the CDR3: TGCGCCAGCAGCCAAGAACCACCGAGGGCCTTTCCGTCCGAGCAGTACTTC. Protein: CASSQEPPRAFPSEQYF.

The sample holds a few counts of this clonotype. The chain has TRBV5-1 and TRBJ1-3, with D possibly TRBD1 on 5 matching bases. The CDR3 totals 17 residues. Germline CDR1 is SGHRS and CDR2 is YFSETQ. The V end was cut by 0 bases, the J end by 3 bases, with 16 bases between. The CDR3 coding sequence is TGCGCCAGCAGCTTGGTAGGCGGGGGTTCGAGTGGAAACACCATATATTTT. As protein: CASSLVGGGSSGNTIYF. Supplemented by reference TRBV5-1 and TRBJ1-3, the full variable domain reads KAGVTQTPRYLIKTRGQQVTLSCSPISGHRSVSWYQQTPGQGLQFLFEYFSETQRNKGNFPGRFSGRQFSNSRSEMNVSTLELGDSALYLCASSLVGGGSSGNTIYFGEGSWLTVV.

This clonotype was observed a few times. This chain connects TRBV12-3 or TRBV12-4 to TRBJ2-7; the match to TRBD1 covers 10 bases. The CDR3 sequence is 14 residues long. V lost 3 bases and J lost 5; bases outside the gene matches: 4. CDR3 sequence: CASSFDRGRDEQYF. The DNA of the CDR3 is TGTGCCAGCAGTTTTGACAGGGGGCGCGACGAGCAGTACTTC.

This clonotype showed up many times. CDR3 bases: TGTGCCAGCAGTTGGGGCCGACTGACAAATGAGCAGTTCTTC. Translated: CASSWGRLTNEQFF. The rearrangement links TRBV6-2 or TRBV6-3 to TRBJ2-1; tentatively, D is TRBD1 (5 bases). The CDR3 has 14 residues. V was trimmed by 4 bases and J by 7 bases, leaving 14 bases between them. Germline assignment: CDR1 MNHEY and CDR2 SVGEGT.

At least ten counts were recorded for this clonotype. The rearrangement uses TRBV10-1 and TRBJ2-7; TRBD2 might be the D (5 bases). Per germline, CDR1 WNHNN and CDR2 SYGVQD (reference sequence). The CDR3 spans 14 residues. V was cut by 2 bases and J by 6 bases, with 14 bases left in between. For the CDR3, the DNA is TGCGCCAGCAGTGAGGGACTTGGTCCGGCCGAGCAGTACTTC. Amino acids: CASSEGLGPAEQYF.

On this clonotype: This sequence may be a read error, since a much larger clone differs from it by one base. The missing conserved phenylalanine or tryptophan at the end of this CDR3 makes a read error likely. The chain couples TRBV5-1 to TRBJ1-1, with D hard to call. The CDR3 has 11 amino acids. The germline V gene has CDR1 SGHRS and CDR2 YFSETQ. The germline V and J ends were trimmed by 4 bases and 8 bases, with 9 bases remaining between them. This CDR3 reads CASSDSGEAFL. DNA of the CDR3: TGCGCCAGCAGCGATTCGGGGGAAGCTTTCCTT.

This clonotype appeared many times. This chain uses TRBV7-9 with TRBJ2-1; 7 bases fit TRBD1. The CDR3 consists of 15 residues. The trim removed 5 bases at V and 5 bases at J, leaving 9 bases unmatched. Per the germline V gene, CDR1 is SEHNR and CDR2 is FQNEAQ (reference sequence). In DNA, the CDR3 is TGTGCCAGCAGCAGAATCCGGGACAGTAACAATGAGCAGTTCTTC. Its translation: CASSRIRDSNNEQFF.

The chain carries TRBV20-1 and TRBJ1-1; 9 positions agree with TRBD1. Germline V gene lookup returns CDR1 DFQATT and CDR2 SNEGSKA (reference sequence). This CDR3 comprises 15 residues. Germline trimming cut 5 bases from V and 5 bases from J; bases unmatched to any gene: 12. Here the CDR3 reads CSAPIFRTGVTEAFF. The DNA for the CDR3 is TGCAGTGCTCCAATATTTAGGACAGGGGTTACTGAAGCTTTCTTT.

This clonotype was seen many times. J is TRBJ1-5 and V is TRBV6-2 or TRBV6-3; TRBD1 matches at 9 bases. The CDR3 has 15 amino acids. Germline V gene sequence: CDR1 MNHEY, CDR2 SVGEGT. J was trimmed by 2 bases and V by 6 bases; bases with no gene match: 5. The DNA for the CDR3 is TGTGCCAGCAGACCACAGGGGGCCGGCAATCAGCCCCAGCATTTT. Its translation: CASRPQGAGNQPQHF.

This clonotype came up many times. The V gene is TRBV30, the J gene TRBJ2-5; TRBD1 agrees at 9 bases. Looked up from germline, CDR1 is GTSNPN and CDR2 is SVGIG (reference sequence). The CDR3 loop spans 14 amino acids. Germline trimming cut 2 bases from V and 5 bases from J; bases unmatched to any gene: 6. The CDR3: CAWSTTGGVETQYF. CDR3 DNA sequence: TGTGCCTGGAGTACGACAGGGGGTGTGGAGACCCAGTACTTC.

This clonotype was counted ten times or more. CDR3 sequence: CASSLVTPGPSFYGYTF. The CDR3 nucleotides are TGCGCCAGCAGCTTGGTAACACCGGGGCCCAGTTTCTATGGCTACACCTTC. The chain is built from TRBV5-1 and TRBJ1-2; maybe TRBD1 (5 bases). The germline V and J ends were trimmed by 0 bases and 4 bases, with 19 bases remaining between them. The CDR3 is made up of 17 amino acids. CDR1 is SGHRS, CDR2 YFSETQ, per germline.

The chain employs TRBV5-6 and TRBJ2-1, with 10 bases matching TRBD2. Per the germline V gene, CDR1 is SGHDT and CDR2 is YYEEEE. Losses at the gene ends were 5 bases for V and 7 bases for J; bases not matched to a gene: 9. The CDR3 length is 15 residues. CDR3 coding DNA: TGTGCCAGCAGTTCCGGGACTAGCGTAGTAAATGAGCAGTTCTTC. Protein sequence: CASSSGTSVVNEQFF.